The source of this T cell receptor (beta chain) is a study of identical twins. MiXCR, run by TCRdb on the 5' RACE reads, gives a single entry per CDR3 protein. The sample consists of 550,000 to 700,000 distinct CDR3 sequences, less than 25% of them appearing once. As regards this clonotype: The antigen remains undetermined.

With 3 bases removed from V and 3 bases from J, the gap between germline ends came to 13 bases. The CDR3 contains 15 residues. Study-level points and caveats: Models predicted less out-of-frame TCR alpha sharing in monozygotic twins than was found.

This same sample was also taken into another study, of T cells expressing NK-cell markers.

The sample was PBMCs. The V and J genes are TRBV12-3 or TRBV12-4 and TRBJ2-3; tentative D call: TRBD2 (6 bases). The TCR was taken from a woman between 18 and 29 years old in good health. The CDR3: CASSFHRGLTDTQYF. DNA of the CDR3: TGTGCCAGCAGTTTTCATCGGGGACTTACAGATACGCAGTATTTT.